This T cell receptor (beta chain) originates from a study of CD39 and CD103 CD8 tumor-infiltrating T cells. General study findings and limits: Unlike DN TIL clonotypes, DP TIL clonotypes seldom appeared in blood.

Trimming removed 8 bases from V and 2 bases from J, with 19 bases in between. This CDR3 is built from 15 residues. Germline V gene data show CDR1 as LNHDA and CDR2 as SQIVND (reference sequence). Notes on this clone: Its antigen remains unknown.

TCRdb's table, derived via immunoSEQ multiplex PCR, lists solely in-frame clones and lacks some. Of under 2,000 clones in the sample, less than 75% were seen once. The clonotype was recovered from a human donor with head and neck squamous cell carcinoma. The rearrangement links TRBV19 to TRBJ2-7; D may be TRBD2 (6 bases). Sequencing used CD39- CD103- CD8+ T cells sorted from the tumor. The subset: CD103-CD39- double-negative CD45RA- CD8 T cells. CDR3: CASSRMEGLAYEQYF. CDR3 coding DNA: TGTGCCAGTTCACGGATGGAGGGCCTAGCCTACGAGCAGTACTTC.